This section outlines one T cell receptor (beta chain) sequence together with its context. Its matching antigen is unknown. Germline V gene data show CDR1 as LNHDA and CDR2 as SQIVND (reference sequence). CDR3 length: 15 amino acids. J lost 7 bases, V lost 5 bases, and 12 bases had no gene match. Profiling relied on immunoSEQ multiplex PCR, and the TCRdb table lists in-frame clones only, not all of them. The sample lists 20,000 to 25,000 clones; 87% were seen once. The data belong to a study of T cells in localized non-small cell lung cancer. Study results and limitations: Sequence data derive from only one tumor region, so heterogeneity remains possible. When the top 100 tumor clones were examined, a median approximately 62 of them also appeared in the adjacent lung, which was paired and uninvolved. Highest T cell clonality was seen in uninvolved adjacent lung, surpassing that measured in tumor.

This TCR derives from a man aged 40-75 years with stage II squamous cell lung carcinoma. The sample consisted of PBMCs, taken before any cancer treatment. J is TRBJ1-2 and V is TRBV19; 8 nucleotides agree with TRBD1. The CDR3: CASSSTGVLISGYTF. CDR3 sequence (DNA): TGTGCCAGTAGTTCGACAGGGGTTCTTATTAGTGGCTACACCTTC.